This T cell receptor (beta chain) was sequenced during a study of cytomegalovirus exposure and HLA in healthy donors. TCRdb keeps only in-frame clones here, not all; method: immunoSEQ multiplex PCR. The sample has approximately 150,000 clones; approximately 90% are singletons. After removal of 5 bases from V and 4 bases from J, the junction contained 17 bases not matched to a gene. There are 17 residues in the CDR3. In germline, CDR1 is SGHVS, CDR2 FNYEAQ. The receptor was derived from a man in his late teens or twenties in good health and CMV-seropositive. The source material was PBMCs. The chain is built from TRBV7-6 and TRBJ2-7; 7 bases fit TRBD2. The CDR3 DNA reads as TGTGCCAGCAGCCCGTCGTACGGCGGGAGAAGTATATACGAGCAGTACTTC. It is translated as CASSPSYGGRSIYEQYF.